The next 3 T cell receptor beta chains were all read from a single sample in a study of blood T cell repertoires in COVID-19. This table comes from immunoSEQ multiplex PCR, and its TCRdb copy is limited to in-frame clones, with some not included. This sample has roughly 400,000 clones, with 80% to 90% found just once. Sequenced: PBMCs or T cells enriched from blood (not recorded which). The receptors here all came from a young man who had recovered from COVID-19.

The CDR3 protein is CASSFKREGTYEQYF. The DNA of the CDR3 is TGCGCCAGCAGCTTTAAGCGGGAGGGGACCTACGAGCAGTACTTC. This rearrangement joins TRBV5-1 to TRBJ2-7, with TRBD2 matching 10 bases. J lost 2 bases, V lost 2 bases, and 4 bases had no gene match. The germline CDR1 and CDR2 sequences are SGHRS and YFSETQ. CDR3 length: 15 residues. The whole variable domain, filled in from reference TRBV5-1 and TRBJ2-7, reads KAGVTQTPRYLIKTRGQQVTLSCSPISGHRSVSWYQQTPGQGLQFLFEYFSETQRNKGNFPGRFSGRQFSNSRSEMNVSTLELGDSALYLCASSFKREGTYEQYFGPGTRLTVT.

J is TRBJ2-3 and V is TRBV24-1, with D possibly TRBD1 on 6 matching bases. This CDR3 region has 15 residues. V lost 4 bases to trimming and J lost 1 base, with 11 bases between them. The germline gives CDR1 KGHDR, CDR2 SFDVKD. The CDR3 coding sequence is TGTGCCACCAGTGAGCCATGGACAGGCACAGATACGCAGTATTTT. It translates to CATSEPWTGTDTQYF.

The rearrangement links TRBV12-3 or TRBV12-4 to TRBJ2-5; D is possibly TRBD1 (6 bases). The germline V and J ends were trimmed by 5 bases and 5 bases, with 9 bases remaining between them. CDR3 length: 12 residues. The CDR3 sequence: CASSQGQETQYF. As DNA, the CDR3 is TGTGCCAGCAGTCAGGGGCAGGAGACCCAGTACTTC.